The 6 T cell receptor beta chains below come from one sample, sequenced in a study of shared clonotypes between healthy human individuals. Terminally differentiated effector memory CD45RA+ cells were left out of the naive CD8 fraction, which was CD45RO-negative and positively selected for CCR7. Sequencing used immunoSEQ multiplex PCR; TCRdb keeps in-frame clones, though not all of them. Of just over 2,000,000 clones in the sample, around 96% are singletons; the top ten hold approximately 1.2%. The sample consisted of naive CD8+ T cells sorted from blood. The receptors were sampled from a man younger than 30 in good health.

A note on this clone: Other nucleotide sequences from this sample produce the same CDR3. CDR3 DNA sequence: TGCGCCAGCAGCCAGGCGGATGAGCAGTTCTTC. Residues: CASSQADEQFF. This chain joins TRBV4-1 and TRBJ2-1; D remains ambiguous. The CDR3 has 11 residues. V was cut by 3 bases and J by 8 bases, with 5 bases left in between. Germline lookup yields CDR1 MGHRA and CDR2 YSYEKL.

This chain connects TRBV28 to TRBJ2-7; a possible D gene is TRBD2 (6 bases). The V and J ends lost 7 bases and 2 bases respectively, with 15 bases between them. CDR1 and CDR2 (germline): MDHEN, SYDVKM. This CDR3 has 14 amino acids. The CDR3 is CASNPTGGAYEQYF. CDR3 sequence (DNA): TGTGCCAGCAACCCAACCGGGGGAGCCTACGAGCAGTACTTC.

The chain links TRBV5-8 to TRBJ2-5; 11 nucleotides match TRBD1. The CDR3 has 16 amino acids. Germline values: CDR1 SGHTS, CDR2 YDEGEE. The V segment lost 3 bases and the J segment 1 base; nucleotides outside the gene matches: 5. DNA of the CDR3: TGTGCCAGCAGCTCAAAAGGACAGGGGGCCCAAGAGACCCAGTACTTC. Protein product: CASSSKGQGAQETQYF. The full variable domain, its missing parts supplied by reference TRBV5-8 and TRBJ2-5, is EAGVTQSPTHLIKTRGQQATLRCSPISGHTSVYWYQQALGLGLQFLLWYDEGEERNRGNFPPRFSGRQFPNYSSELNVNALELEDSALYLCASSSKGQGAQETQYFGPGTRLLVL.

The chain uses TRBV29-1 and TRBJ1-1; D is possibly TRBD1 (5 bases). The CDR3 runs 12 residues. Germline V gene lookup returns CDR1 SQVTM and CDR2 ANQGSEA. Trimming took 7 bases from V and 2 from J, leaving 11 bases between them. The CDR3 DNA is TGCAGCGAACAGGAAGGCAACACTGAAGCTTTCTTT. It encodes CSEQEGNTEAFF.

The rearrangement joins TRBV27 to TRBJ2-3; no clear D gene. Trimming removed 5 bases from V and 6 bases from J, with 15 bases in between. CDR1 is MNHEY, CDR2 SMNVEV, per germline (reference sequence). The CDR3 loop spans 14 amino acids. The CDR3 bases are TGTGCCAGCAGTCCTGGGGTGGTGTGGGATACGCAGTATTTT. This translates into CASSPGVVWDTQYF.

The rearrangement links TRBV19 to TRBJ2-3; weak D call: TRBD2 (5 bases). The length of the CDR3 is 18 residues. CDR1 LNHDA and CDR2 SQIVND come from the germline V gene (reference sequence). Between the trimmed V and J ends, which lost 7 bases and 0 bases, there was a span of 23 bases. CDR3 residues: CASNPHPGRRASTDTQYF. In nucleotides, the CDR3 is TGTGCCAGTAACCCCCATCCCGGGCGGCGGGCCAGCACAGATACGCAGTATTTT.